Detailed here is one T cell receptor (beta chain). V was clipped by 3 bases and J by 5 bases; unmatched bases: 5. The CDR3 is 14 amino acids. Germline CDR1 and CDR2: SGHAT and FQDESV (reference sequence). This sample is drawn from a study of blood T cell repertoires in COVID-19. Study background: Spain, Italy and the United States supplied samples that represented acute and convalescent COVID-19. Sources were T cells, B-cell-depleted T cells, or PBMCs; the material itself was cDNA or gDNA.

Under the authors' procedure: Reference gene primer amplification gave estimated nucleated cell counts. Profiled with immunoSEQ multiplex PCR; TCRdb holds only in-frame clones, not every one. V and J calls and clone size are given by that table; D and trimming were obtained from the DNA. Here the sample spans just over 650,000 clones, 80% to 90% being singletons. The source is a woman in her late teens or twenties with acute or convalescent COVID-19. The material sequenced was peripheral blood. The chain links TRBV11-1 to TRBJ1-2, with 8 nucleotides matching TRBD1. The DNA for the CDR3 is TGTGCCAGCAGCTTCTCAGGGGGCGCTTATGGCTACACCTTC. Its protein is CASSFSGGAYGYTF.